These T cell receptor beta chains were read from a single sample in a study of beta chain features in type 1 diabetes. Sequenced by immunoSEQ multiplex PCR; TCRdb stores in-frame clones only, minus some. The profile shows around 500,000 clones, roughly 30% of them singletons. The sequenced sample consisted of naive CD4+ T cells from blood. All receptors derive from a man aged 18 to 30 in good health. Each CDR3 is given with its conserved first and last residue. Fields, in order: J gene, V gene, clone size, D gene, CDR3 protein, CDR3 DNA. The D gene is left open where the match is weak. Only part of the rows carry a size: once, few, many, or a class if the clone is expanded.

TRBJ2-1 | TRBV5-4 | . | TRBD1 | CASTSLQGARNEQFF | TGTGCCAGCACCTCCCTGCAGGGGGCTAGGAATGAGCAGTTCTTC
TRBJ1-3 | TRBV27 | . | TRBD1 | CASSLGTGFAGNTIYF | TGTGCCAGCAGTTTAGGGACAGGGTTCGCTGGAAACACCATATATTTT
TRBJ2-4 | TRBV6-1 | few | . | CASSEARALAKNIQYF | TGTGCCAGCAGTGAAGCGCGAGCGCTAGCCAAAAACATTCAGTACTTC
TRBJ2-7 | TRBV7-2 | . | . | CASSSQRGAHYEQYF | TGTGCCAGCAGCTCCCAGAGGGGGGCCCACTACGAGCAGTACTTC
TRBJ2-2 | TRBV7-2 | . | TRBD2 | CASSYTSANTGELFF | TGTGCCAGCAGCTATACTAGCGCGAACACCGGGGAGCTGTTTTTT
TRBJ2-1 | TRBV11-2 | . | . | CASSLDLEIFNEQFF | TGTGCCAGCAGCTTAGATCTAGAAATATTCAATGAGCAGTTCTTC
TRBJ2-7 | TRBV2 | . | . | CASSEVTEQYF | TGTGCCAGCAGTGAAGTCACCGAGCAGTACTTC
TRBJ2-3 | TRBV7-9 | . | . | CASSASRIDTQYF | TGTGCCAGCAGCGCCTCTCGTATAGATACGCAGTATTTT
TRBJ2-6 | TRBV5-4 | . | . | CASSLISGSGANVLTF | TGTGCCAGCAGCCTGATTTCGGGGAGTGGGGCCAACGTCCTGACTTTC
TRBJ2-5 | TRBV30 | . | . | CACLLMGGRRETQYF | TGTGCCTGCCTCCTTATGGGGGGGCGGCGGGAGACCCAGTACTTC
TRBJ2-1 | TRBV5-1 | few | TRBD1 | CASSVTGDWQFF | TGCGCCAGCAGCGTTACAGGGGATTGGCAGTTCTTC
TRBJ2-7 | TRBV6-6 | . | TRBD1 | CASSPTGNYEQYF | TGTGCCAGCAGTCCGACAGGGAACTACGAGCAGTACTTC
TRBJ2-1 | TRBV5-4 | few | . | CASSHPGPNEQFF | TGTGCCAGCAGCCACCCGGGTCCCAATGAGCAGTTCTTC
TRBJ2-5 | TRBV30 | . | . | CAWSVRGETQYF | TGTGCCTGGAGTGTACGGGGTGAGACCCAGTACTTC
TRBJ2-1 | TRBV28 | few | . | CASSWSYNEQFF | TGTGCCAGCAGTTGGAGCTACAATGAGCAGTTCTTC
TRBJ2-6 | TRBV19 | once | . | CASTIQGSSGANVLTF | TGTGCCAGTACCATACAGGGTTCGTCTGGGGCCAACGTCCTGACTTTC
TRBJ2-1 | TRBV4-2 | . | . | CASSQDVLWGRGFF | TGTGCCAGCAGCCAAGATGTTCTCTGGGGACGAGGGTTCTTC
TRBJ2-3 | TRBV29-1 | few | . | CSVEAGSTDTQYF | TGCAGCGTTGAGGCCGGTAGCACAGATACGCAGTATTTT
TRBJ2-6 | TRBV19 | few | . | CASSVSFSSNRANVLTF | TGTGCCAGTAGTGTCTCGTTTTCAAGCAACAGGGCCAACGTCCTGACTTTC
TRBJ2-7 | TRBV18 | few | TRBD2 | CASSPIAGGSYEQYF | TGTGCCAGCTCACCAATAGCGGGAGGTTCCTACGAGCAGTACTTC
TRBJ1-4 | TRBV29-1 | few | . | CSGHDGDEKLFF | TGCAGCGGCCATGACGGGGATGAAAAACTGTTTTTT
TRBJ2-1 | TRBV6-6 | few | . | CASSYSRDWSEQFF | TGTGCCAGCAGTTACTCGAGAGATTGGAGTGAGCAGTTCTTC
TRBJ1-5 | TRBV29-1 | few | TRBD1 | CSVRTGMSNQPQHF | TGCAGCGTTAGGACAGGGATGAGCAATCAGCCCCAGCATTTT
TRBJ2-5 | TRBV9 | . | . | CASGPGSQETQYF | TGTGCCAGCGGTCCCGGGTCCCAAGAGACCCAGTACTTC
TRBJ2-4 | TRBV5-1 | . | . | CASSFLTGTNGDIQYF | TGCGCCAGCAGCTTTTTGACCGGGACAAACGGAGACATTCAGTACTTC
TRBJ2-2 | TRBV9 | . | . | CASSVGHTTGELFF | TGTGCCAGCAGCGTAGGGCATACCACGGGGGAGCTGTTTTTT
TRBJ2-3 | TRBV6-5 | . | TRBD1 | CASRTGVAFGTQYF | TGTGCCAGCAGGACAGGGGTAGCTTTCGGTACGCAGTATTTT
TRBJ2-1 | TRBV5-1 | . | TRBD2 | CASSLGAAAGGPGNEQFF | TGCGCCAGCAGCTTGGGTGCGGCGGCGGGAGGGCCCGGGAATGAGCAGTTCTTC
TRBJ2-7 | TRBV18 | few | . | CASSPPGSYEQYF | TGTGCCAGCTCACCTCCGGGCTCCTACGAGCAGTACTTC
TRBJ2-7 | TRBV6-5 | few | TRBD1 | CASASKGTGSYEQYF | TGTGCCAGCGCCTCTAAAGGGACAGGGAGCTACGAGCAGTACTTC
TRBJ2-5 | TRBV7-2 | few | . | CASSRGTEETQYF | TGTGCCAGCAGCCGCGGGACAGAAGAGACCCAGTACTTC
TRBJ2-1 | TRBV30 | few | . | CAWSAELLEVEQFF | TGTGCCTGGAGTGCGGAGCTTCTAGAGGTAGAGCAGTTCTTC
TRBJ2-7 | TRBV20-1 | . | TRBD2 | CSARGLAGTTF | TGCAGTGCCAGGGGACTAGCGGGAACCACTTTC
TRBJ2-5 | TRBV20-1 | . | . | CSARGRETQYF | TGCAGTGCTAGAGGTCGAGAGACCCAGTACTTC
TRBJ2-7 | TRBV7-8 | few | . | CASSLALGGSEQYF | TGTGCCAGCAGCTTAGCGCTCGGTGGTTCCGAGCAGTACTTC
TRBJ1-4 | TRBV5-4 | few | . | CASSFGADEKLFF | TGTGCCAGCAGCTTCGGGGCTGACGAAAAACTGTTTTTT
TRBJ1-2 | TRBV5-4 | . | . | CASRGQSGGYTF | TGTGCCAGCAGAGGACAGAGTGGCGGCTACACCTTC
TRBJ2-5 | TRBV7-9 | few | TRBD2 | CASRDGLAGVETQYF | TGTGCCAGCAGAGACGGACTAGCGGGAGTGGAGACCCAGTACTTC
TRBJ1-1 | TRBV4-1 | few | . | CASSQLDRNTEAFF | TGCGCCAGCAGCCAACTCGACAGAAACACTGAAGCTTTCTTT
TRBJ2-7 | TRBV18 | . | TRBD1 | CASSPTGAGEQYF | TGTGCCAGCTCGCCCACAGGGGCGGGCGAGCAGTACTTC
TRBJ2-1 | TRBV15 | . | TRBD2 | CATSRGLEYEQFF | TGTGCCACCAGCAGGGGACTAGAGTATGAGCAGTTCTTC
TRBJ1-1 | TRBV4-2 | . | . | CASSQDPRGTEAFF | TGTGCCAGCAGCCAGGACCCTCGGGGAACTGAAGCTTTCTTT
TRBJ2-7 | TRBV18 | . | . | CASSPPSSYEQYF | TGTGCCAGCTCACCCCCGAGCTCCTACGAGCAGTACTTC
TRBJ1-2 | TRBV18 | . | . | CASSSDRNNYGYTF | TGTGCCAGCTCAAGCGACAGAAATAACTATGGCTACACCTTC
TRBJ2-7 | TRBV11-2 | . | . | CASSLYRRSGAYEQYF | TGTGCCAGCAGCTTATATCGGAGGTCCGGGGCCTACGAGCAGTACTTC
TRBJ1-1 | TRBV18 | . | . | CASSPTPGSEAFF | TGTGCCAGCTCACCAACACCAGGGTCTGAAGCTTTCTTT
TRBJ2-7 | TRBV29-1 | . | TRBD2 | CSVVRDYVSYEQYF | TGCAGCGTTGTCCGGGACTACGTTTCCTACGAGCAGTACTTC
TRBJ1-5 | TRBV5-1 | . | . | CASSWPGGPQHF | TGCGCCAGCAGCTGGCCCGGGGGGCCCCAGCATTTT
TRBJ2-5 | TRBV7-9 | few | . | CASSSVDPGETQYF | TGTGCCAGCAGCTCCGTTGACCCAGGGGAGACCCAGTACTTC
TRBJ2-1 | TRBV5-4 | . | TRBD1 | CAAGQGESYNEQFF | TGTGCCGCCGGACAGGGGGAATCCTACAATGAGCAGTTCTTC
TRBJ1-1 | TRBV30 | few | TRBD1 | CAWRPMTGRAFF | TGTGCCTGGAGGCCAATGACAGGGCGAGCTTTCTTT
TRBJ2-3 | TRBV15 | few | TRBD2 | CATSRALAGGGTQYF | TGTGCCACCAGCAGAGCCCTAGCGGGCGGGGGGACGCAGTATTTT
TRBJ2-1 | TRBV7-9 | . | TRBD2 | CASSLGTSGNNEQFF | TGTGCCAGCAGCTTAGGCACTAGCGGTAACAATGAGCAGTTCTTC
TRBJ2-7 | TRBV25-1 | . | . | CASSGTYEQYF | TGTGCCAGCAGTGGCACCTACGAGCAGTACTTC
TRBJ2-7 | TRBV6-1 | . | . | CASSEILFEQYF | TGTGCCAGCAGTGAGATCTTATTCGAGCAGTACTTC